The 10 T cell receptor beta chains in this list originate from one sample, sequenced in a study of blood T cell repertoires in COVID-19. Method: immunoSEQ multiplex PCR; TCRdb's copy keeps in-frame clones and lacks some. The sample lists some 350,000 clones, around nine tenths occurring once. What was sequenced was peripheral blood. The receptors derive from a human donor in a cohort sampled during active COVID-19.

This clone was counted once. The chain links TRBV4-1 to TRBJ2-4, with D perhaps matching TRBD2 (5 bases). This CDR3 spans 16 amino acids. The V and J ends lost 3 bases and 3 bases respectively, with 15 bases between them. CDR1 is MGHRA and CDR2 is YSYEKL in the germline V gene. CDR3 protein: CASSHAPLDFKNIQYF. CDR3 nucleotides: TGCGCCAGCAGCCACGCCCCACTAGATTTCAAAAACATTCAGTACTTC.

CDR3 protein: CASSYGAAGRNTIYF. The CDR3 nucleotides are TGTGCCAGCAGTTACGGTGCGGCAGGGCGAAACACCATATATTTT. V and J are TRBV6-5 and TRBJ1-3; perhaps TRBD1 as D (5 bases). Germline V gene lookup returns CDR1 MNHEY and CDR2 SVGAGI. Trimming took 2 bases from V and 5 from J, leaving 13 bases between them. The CDR3 is 15 residues long.

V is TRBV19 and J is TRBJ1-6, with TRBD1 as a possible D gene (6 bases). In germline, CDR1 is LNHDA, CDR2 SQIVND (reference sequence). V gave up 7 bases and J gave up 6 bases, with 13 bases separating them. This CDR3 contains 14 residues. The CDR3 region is CASNMQGTNSPLHF. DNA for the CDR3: TGTGCCAGTAACATGCAGGGGACTAATTCACCCCTCCACTTT.

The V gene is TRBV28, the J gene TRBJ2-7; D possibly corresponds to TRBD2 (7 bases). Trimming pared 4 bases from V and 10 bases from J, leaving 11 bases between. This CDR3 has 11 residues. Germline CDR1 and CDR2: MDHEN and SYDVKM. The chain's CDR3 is CASSSPGGQYF. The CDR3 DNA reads TGTGCCAGCAGTTCCCCGGGGGGCCAGTACTTC.

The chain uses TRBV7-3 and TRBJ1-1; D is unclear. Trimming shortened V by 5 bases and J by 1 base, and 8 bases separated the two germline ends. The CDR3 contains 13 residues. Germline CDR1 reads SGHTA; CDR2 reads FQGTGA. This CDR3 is CASSPNENTEAFF. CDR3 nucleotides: TGTGCCAGCAGCCCTAACGAGAACACTGAAGCTTTCTTT.

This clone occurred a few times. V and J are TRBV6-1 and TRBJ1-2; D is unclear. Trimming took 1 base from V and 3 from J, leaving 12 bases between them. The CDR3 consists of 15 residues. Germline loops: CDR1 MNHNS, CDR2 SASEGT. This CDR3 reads CASSEEEGADYGYTF. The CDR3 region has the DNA TGTGCCAGCAGTGAAGAGGAGGGAGCGGACTATGGCTACACCTTC.

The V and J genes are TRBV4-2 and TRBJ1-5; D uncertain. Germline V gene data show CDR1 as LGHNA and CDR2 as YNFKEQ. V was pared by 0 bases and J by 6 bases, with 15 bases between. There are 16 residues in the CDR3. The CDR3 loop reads CASSQDHGSNLQPQHF. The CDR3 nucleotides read TGTGCCAGCAGCCAAGATCACGGGAGTAACCTTCAGCCCCAGCATTTT.

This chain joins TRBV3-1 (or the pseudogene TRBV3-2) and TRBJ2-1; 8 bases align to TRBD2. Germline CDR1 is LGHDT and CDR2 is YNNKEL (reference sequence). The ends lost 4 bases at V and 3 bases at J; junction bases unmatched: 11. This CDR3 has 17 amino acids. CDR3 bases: TGTGCCAGCAGCCGAAGCGGGAGCAGCCTTGTCTACAATGAGCAGTTCTTC. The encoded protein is CASSRSGSSLVYNEQFF.

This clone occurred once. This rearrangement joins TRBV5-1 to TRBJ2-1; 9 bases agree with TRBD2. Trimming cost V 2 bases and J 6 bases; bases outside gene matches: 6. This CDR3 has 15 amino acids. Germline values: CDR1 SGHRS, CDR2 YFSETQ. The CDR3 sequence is CASSFFGTSTNEQFF. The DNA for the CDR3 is TGCGCCAGCAGCTTCTTTGGGACTAGCACCAATGAGCAGTTCTTC.

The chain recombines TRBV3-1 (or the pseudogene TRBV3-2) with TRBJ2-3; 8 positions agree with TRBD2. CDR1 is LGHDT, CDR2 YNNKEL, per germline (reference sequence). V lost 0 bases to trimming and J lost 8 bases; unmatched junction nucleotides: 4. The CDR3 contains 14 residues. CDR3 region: CASSQELAAGTQYF. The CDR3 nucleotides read TGTGCCAGCAGCCAAGAACTAGCGGCAGGTACGCAGTATTTT.